The entry below gives a single TCR beta chain sequence along with its context. The repertoire was sequenced with immunoSEQ multiplex PCR; TCRdb's copy has only in-frame clones and lacks some. The sample contains more than 20,000 clones, over 75% of which appear only once. This sample is drawn from a study of radiation and T cells in renal cell carcinoma. There are 14 residues in the CDR3. CDR1 and CDR2 from the germline V gene are LGHNA and YSLEER. The V end lost 1 base, the J end lost 0 bases, and 6 bases lay between the germline ends. Sample time point: blood 2 weeks post-SBRT. The sample's treatment: 15 Gy SBRT to primary tumor, nephrectomy 4 weeks later.

Sequenced material: blood, taken from a patient whose treatment included radiotherapy and nephrectomy. The clonotype was recovered from a man in his 60s with renal cell carcinoma. J is TRBJ1-1 and V is TRBV4-3; D unresolved. The CDR3: CASSQGVMNTEAFF. The CDR3 nucleotides read TGCGCCAGCAGCCAAGGCGTCATGAACACTGAAGCTTTCTTT.